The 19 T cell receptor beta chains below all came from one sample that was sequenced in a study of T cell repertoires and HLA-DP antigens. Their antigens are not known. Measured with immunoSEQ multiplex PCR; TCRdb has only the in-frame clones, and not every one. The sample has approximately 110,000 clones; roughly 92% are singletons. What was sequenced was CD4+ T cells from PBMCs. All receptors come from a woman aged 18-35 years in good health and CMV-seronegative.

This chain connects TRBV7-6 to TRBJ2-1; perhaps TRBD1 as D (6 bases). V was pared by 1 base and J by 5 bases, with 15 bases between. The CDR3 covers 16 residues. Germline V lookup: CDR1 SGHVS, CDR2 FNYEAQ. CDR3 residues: CASSLEAARGHNEQFF. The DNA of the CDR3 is TGTGCCAGCAGCTTAGAGGCGGCCAGGGGACACAATGAGCAGTTCTTC.

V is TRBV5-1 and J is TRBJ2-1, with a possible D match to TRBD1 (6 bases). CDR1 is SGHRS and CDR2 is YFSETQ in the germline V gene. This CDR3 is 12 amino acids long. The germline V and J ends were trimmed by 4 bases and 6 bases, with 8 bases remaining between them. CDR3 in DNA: TGCGCCAGCAGCGTACAGGGCAATGAGCAGTTCTTC. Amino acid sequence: CASSVQGNEQFF. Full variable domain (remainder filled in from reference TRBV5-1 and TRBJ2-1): KAGVTQTPRYLIKTRGQQVTLSCSPISGHRSVSWYQQTPGQGLQFLFEYFSETQRNKGNFPGRFSGRQFSNSRSEMNVSTLELGDSALYLCASSVQGNEQFFGPGTRLTVL.

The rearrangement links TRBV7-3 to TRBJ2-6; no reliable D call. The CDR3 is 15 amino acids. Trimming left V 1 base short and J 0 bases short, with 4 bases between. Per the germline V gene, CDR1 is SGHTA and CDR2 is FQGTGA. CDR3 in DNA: TGTGCCAGCAGCTTAAGGTCCTCTGGGGCCAACGTCCTGACTTTC. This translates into CASSLRSSGANVLTF.

The chain's CDR3 is CASSPRGNTIYF. The CDR3, as DNA: TGTGCCAGCAGTCCTCGGGGAAACACCATATATTTT. The genes are TRBV28 and TRBJ1-3; D gene uncertain. Germline V gives CDR1 MDHEN, CDR2 SYDVKM. The CDR3 has 12 residues. The V end lost 5 bases, the J end lost 4 bases, and 6 bases lay between the germline ends.

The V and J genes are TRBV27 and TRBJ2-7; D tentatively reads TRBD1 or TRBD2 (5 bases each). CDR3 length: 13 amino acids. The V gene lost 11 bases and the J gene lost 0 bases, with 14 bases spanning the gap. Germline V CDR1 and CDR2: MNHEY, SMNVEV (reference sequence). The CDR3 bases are TGTGCCTGCCCGGGACGTAGCTCCTACGAGCAGTACTTC. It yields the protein CACPGRSSYEQYF.

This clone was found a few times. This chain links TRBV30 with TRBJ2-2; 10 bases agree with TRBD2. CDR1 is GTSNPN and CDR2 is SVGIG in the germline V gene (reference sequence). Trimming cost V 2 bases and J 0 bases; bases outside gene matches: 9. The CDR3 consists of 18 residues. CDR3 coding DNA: TGTGCCTGGAGTCTCCGGACTAGCGGCTTTTCGAACACCGGGGAGCTGTTTTTT. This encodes CAWSLRTSGFSNTGELFF.

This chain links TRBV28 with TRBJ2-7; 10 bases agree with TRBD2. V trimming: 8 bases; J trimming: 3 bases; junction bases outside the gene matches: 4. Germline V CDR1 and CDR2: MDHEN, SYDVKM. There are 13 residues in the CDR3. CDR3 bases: TGTGCCAGCTTACTAGCGGGGAACTACGAGCAGTACTTC. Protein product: CASLLAGNYEQYF.

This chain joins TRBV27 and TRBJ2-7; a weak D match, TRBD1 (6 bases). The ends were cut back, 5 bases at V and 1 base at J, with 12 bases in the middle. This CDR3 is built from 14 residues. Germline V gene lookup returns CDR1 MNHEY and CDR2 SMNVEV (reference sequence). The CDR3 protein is CASSLNRVSYEQYF. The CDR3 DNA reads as TGTGCCAGCAGTCTTAACAGGGTATCCTACGAGCAGTACTTC.

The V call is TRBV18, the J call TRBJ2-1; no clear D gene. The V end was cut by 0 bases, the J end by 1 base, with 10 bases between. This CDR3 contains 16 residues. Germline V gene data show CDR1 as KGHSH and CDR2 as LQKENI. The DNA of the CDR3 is TGTGCCAGCTCACCACCCGTGGTGGGGTCCTACAATGAGCAGTTCTTC. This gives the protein CASSPPVVGSYNEQFF.

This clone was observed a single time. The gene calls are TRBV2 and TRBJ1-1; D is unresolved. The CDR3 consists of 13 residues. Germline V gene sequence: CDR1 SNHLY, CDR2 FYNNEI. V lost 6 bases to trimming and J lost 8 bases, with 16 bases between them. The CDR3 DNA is TGTGCCAGCAGCTCGGAGACGGGAGTGGAAGCTTTCTTT. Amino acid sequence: CASSSETGVEAFF.

CDR3 amino acids: CAWTTSTDTQYF. The CDR3, as DNA: TGTGCCTGGACCACTAGCACAGATACGCAGTATTTT. V is TRBV30 and J is TRBJ2-3; the D is unclear. Per germline, CDR1 GTSNPN and CDR2 SVGIG (reference sequence). The CDR3 length is 12 residues. Trimming removed 4 bases from V and 0 bases from J, with 5 bases in between.

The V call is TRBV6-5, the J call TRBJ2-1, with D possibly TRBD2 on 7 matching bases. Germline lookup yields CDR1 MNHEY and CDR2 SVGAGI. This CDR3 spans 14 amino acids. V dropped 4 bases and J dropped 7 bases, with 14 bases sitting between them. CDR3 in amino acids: CASSLGGGTNEQFF. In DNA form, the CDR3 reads TGTGCCAGCAGTTTAGGGGGAGGGACGAATGAGCAGTTCTTC.

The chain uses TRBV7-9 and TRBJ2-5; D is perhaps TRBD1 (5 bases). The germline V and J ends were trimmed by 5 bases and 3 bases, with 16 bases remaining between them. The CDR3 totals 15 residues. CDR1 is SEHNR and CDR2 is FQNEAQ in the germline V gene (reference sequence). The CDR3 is CASSPYRIFEETQYF. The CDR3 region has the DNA TGTGCCAGCAGCCCCTACAGGATATTCGAAGAGACCCAGTACTTC.

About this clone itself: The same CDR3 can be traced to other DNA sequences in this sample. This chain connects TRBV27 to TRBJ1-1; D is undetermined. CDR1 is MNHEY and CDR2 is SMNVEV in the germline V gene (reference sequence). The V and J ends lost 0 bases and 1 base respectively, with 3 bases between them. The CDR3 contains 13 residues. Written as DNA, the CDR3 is TGTGCCAGCAGTTTATCGAGGAACACTGAAGCTTTCTTT. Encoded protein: CASSLSRNTEAFF.

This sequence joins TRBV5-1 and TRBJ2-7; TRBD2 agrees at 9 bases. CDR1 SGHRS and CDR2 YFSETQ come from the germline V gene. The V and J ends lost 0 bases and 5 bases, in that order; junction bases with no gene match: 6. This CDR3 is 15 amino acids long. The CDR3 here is CASSLAGGGANEQYV. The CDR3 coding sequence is TGCGCCAGCAGCTTGGCGGGCGGGGGGGCCAACGAGCAGTACGTC.

DNA of the CDR3: TGTGCCTGGAGTCCAGACCGGTTCAATGAGCAGTTCTTC. The encoded protein is CAWSPDRFNEQFF. The chain couples TRBV30 to TRBJ2-1; D is unclear. The CDR3 is 13 residues long. Trimming stripped 2 bases from V and 6 bases from J, with 11 bases between. CDR1 and CDR2 from the germline V gene are GTSNPN and SVGIG (reference sequence).

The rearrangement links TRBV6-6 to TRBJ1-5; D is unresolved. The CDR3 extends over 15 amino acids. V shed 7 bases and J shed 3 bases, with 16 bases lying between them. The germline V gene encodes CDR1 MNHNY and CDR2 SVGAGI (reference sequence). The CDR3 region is CASTRREEINQPQHF. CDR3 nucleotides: TGTGCCAGCACCCGCCGCGAGGAGATCAATCAGCCCCAGCATTTT.

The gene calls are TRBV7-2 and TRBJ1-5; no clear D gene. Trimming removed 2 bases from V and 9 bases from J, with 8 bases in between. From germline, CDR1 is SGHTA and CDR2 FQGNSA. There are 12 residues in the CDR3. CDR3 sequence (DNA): TGTGCCAGCAGCTTAACTCTCCTGCCCCAGCATTTT. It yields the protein CASSLTLLPQHF.

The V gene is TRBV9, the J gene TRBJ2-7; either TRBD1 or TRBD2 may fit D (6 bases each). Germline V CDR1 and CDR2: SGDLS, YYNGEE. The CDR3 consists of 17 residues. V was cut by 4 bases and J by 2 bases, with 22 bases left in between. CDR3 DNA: TGTGCCAGCAGCCCCCCCCGGGCCCGAGGGGGGACCTACGAGCAGTACGTC. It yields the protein CASSPPRARGGTYEQYV.